The 8 T cell receptor beta chains in this list originate from one sample, sequenced in a study of blood T cell repertoires in COVID-19. TCRdb's table, derived via immunoSEQ multiplex PCR, lists solely in-frame clones and lacks some. The sample holds fewer than 300,000 clones, approximately 84% seen once. The sequenced material came from peripheral blood. These receptors all stem from a human donor with COVID-19, enrolled during active disease. The donor label of this sample is uncertain.

The V and J genes are TRBV19 and TRBJ2-5, with 8 bases identical to TRBD1. The CDR3 length is 13 residues. The germline V gene has CDR1 LNHDA and CDR2 SQIVND (reference sequence). J gave up 4 bases and V 6 bases, and 4 bases lay outside the gene matches. The CDR3 loop is CASREGQGETQYF. The DNA for the CDR3 is TGTGCCAGTAGGGAAGGACAGGGAGAGACCCAGTACTTC. Drawing the rest from reference TRBV19 and TRBJ2-5, the complete variable domain is DGGITQSPKYLFRKEGQNVTLSCEQNLNHDAMYWYRQDPGQGLRLIYYSQIVNDFQKGDIAEGYSVSREKKESFPLTVTSAQKNPTAFYLCASREGQGETQYFGPGTRLLVL.

The chain combines TRBV24-1 with TRBJ2-1; 8 nucleotides match TRBD1. Per germline, CDR1 KGHDR and CDR2 SFDVKD. The CDR3 has 16 residues. V was pared by 3 bases and J by 6 bases, with 9 bases of the junction left unmatched. The CDR3 reads CATSDAGTGELNEQFF. CDR3 nucleotide sequence: TGTGCCACCAGTGATGCCGGGACAGGTGAACTCAATGAGCAGTTCTTC.

The gene calls are TRBV10-3 and TRBJ2-1; weak D call: TRBD1 (5 bases). The germline V gene has CDR1 ENHRY and CDR2 SYGVKD. CDR3 length: 13 amino acids. V was pared by 6 bases and J by 0 bases, with 6 bases between. DNA for the CDR3: TGTGCCATCAGGGACACCTCCTACAATGAGCAGTTCTTC. Translation gives CAIRDTSYNEQFF.

In its sample, this clone was seen once. J is TRBJ1-5 and V is TRBV29-1, with D perhaps matching TRBD1 (5 bases). The V end lost 4 bases, the J end lost 4 bases, and 14 bases lay between the germline ends. The CDR3 consists of 14 residues. Per the germline V gene, CDR1 is SQVTM and CDR2 is ANQGSEA. The CDR3 DNA is TGCAGCGTTGGTTCGTCGCAGGGAAATCAGCCCCAGCATTTT. Amino acid sequence: CSVGSSQGNQPQHF.

The chain joins TRBV5-1 to TRBJ2-7, with a weak D call TRBD1 (7 bases). Trimming stripped 6 bases from V and 2 bases from J, with 15 bases between. Germline V gene lookup returns CDR1 SGHRS and CDR2 YFSETQ. The CDR3 sequence is 14 residues long. As DNA, the CDR3 is TGCGCCAGCACAGGGGGACTGTCAGCCTACGAGCAGTACTTC. Translating it yields CASTGGLSAYEQYF.

The chain uses TRBV3-1 (or the pseudogene TRBV3-2) and TRBJ2-7; 7 bases are a match to TRBD2. Germline CDR1 and CDR2: LGHDT and YNNKEL (reference sequence). This CDR3 has 15 residues. V trimming: 3 bases; J trimming: 2 bases; junction bases outside the gene matches: 7. CDR3 sequence reads: CASSQASGNPYEQYF. The DNA for the CDR3 is TGTGCCAGCAGCCAGGCAAGCGGGAACCCCTACGAGCAGTACTTC.

The V and J genes are TRBV29-1 and TRBJ2-7; 12 bases are a match to TRBD1. Germline trimming cut 6 bases from V and 5 bases from J; bases unmatched to any gene: 5. CDR3 size: 13 residues. Per the germline V gene, CDR1 is SQVTM and CDR2 is ANQGSEA. The CDR3 reads CSVAGTGGHEQYF. DNA of the CDR3: TGCAGCGTAGCCGGGACAGGGGGCCACGAGCAGTACTTC.

The J gene is TRBJ1-4, the V gene TRBV9; D not resolved. The V end lost 2 bases, the J end lost 4 bases, and 9 bases lay between the germline ends. Germline CDR1 SGDLS, CDR2 YYNGEE. The CDR3 length is 14 residues. The DNA of the CDR3 is TGTGCCAGCAGCGTCCCCGGGGTTAATGAAAAACTGTTTTTT. Translation: CASSVPGVNEKLFF.